A single T cell receptor beta chain is shown here with its context. Its antigen is unknown. The sequence runs out 3 residues before the end of the CDR3; the remainder is reconstructed from the germline J gene. The sample belongs to a study of Tregs in tolerant kidney transplant recipients. Study-wide results and caveats: Tregs expanded with activated donor B cells seemed most donor-specific. Nucleotide sequences could not be compared across some patients' samples due to primer changes.

The method was immunoSEQ multiplex PCR; TCRdb's version includes in-frame clones alone and lacks a portion of them. In total, the table holds roughly 32,000 clones. The CDR3 runs 14 residues. Germline V gives CDR1 LNHDA, CDR2 SQIVND (reference sequence). Deletions cut 10 bases from V and 0 bases from J, with 13 bases between. Unstimulated Tregs (CD4+CD25+CD127-) and CD4+CD25- non-Tregs were sorted from PBMCs. The specimen was CD8+ T cells from blood, collected before the transplant. This chain connects TRBV19 to TRBJ1-3, with D perhaps matching TRBD1 (5 bases). This TCR derives from a human donor who received a combined kidney and bone marrow transplant. CDR3 region: CATYGAFSGNTIYF. Incomplete CDR3 DNA: TGTGCCACGTATGGGGCCTTCTCTGGAAACACC. Together with reference TRBV19 and TRBJ1-3, the CDR3 gives the full variable domain: DGGITQSPKYLFRKEGQNVTLSCEQNLNHDAMYWYRQDPGQGLRLIYYSQIVNDFQKGDIAEGYSVSREKKESFPLTVTSAQKNPTAFYLCATYGAFSGNTIYFGEGSWLTVV.